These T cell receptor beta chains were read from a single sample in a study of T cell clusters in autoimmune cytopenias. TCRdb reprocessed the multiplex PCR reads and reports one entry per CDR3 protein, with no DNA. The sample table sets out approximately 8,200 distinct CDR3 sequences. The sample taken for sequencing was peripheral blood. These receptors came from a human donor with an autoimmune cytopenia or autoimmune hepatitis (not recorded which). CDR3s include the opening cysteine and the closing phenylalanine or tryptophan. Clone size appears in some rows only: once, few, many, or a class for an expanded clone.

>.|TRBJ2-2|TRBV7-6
CASSLIVLSNTGELFF
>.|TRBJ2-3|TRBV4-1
CASSQPVDTQYF
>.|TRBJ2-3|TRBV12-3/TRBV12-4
CASRGQGLGTDTQYF
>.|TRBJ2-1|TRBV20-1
CSAPGGGHSYNEQFF
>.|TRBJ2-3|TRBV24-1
CATSDPGTSTDTQYF
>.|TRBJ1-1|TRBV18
CASSQARTENTEAFF
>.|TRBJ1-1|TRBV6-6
CASSPGQGTEAFF
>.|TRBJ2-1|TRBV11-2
CASSPGTEQFF
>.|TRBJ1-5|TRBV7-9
CASSRGDQPQHF
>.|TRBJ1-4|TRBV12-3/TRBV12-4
CASGRTNEKLFF
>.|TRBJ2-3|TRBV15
CATSRDLAGSTDTQYF
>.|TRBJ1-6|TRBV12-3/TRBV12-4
CASSPTTGKSPLHF
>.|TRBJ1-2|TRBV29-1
CSATRAGANGYTF
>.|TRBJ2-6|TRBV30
CAWRPGTLVTSGANVLTF
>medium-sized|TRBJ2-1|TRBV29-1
CSVRQSSGRSYNEQFF
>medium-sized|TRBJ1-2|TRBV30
CAWSVSRSEGYTF
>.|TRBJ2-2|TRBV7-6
CASSLGQGRGDTGELFF
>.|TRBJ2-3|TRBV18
CASSPGTLGTDTQYF
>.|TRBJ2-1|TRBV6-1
CASSEDEGGQGYNEQFF
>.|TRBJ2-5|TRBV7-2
CASSAQMETQYF
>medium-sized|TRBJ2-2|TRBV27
CASSTTSGRATGELFF
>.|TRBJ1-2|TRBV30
CAWTQPGPKGGYTF
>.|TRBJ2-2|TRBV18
CASSPLTGTAGELFF
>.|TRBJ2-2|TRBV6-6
CASRDSAGARTGELFF
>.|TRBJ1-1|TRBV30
CAWADRVNTEAFF
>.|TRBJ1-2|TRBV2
CASRSAAGALGYGYTF
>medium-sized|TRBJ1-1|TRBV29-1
CSVEVGTATEAFF
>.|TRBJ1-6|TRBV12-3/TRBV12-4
CASSFDITLFPLHF
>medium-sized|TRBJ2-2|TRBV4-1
CASSQYSGSPTGELFF
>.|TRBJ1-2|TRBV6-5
CASSPGPNYGYTF
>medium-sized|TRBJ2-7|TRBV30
CAWGKRGSYEQYF
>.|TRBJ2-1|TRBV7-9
CASSLASGSSYNEQFF
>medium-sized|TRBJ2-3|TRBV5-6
CASSSRDTHRPDTQYF
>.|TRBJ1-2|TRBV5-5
CASSLRSGGIYGYTF
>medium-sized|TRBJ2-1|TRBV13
CASSRSGRDNEQFF
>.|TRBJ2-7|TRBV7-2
CASSLSYEQYF
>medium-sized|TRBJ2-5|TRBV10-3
CAISEGGGQETQYF
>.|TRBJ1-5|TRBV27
CASSLEGLAGQPQHF